A single sample gave rise to the 26 T cell receptor beta chains below, sequenced in a study of T-cell reconstitution after alpha-beta-depleted transplantation in children (dated by TCRdb to about 2016). Library creation used PCR. The sequencing machine was an Illumina HiSeq 2500. TCR library preparation used molecular barcoding, with unique molecular identifiers applied to normalize quantification of the TCRbeta repertoire. TCRdb handled the public reads itself, with Q25 trimming in fastp and clone calling in MiXCR, and kept productive beta chains. Here each entry gathers all rows of one CDR3 protein and keeps the most common genes and DNA. The sample has about 610,000 distinct CDR3 sequences on record, under 12% of them singletons. 4% to 5% of the sample is in the top ten clones. Sequenced material: PBMCs from the stem cell graft donor, taken from the stem cell graft. Source of these receptors: a human donor who donated a stem cell graft to a child with acute myeloid leukemia.

In its sample, this clonotype was seen a few times. The chain recombines TRBV18 with TRBJ2-7, with D possibly being TRBD2 (6 bases). The CDR3 contains 15 residues. V lost 4 bases, J lost 5 bases, and 18 bases lay in between. CDR1 and CDR2 from the germline V gene are KGHSH and LQKENI. The CDR3 DNA reads TGTGCCAGCTCACGGCAAGGGACGCGGGATAACGAGCAGTACTTC. As protein: CASSRQGTRDNEQYF.

This clonotype was counted ten times or more. The chain has TRBV12-3 or TRBV12-4 and TRBJ1-4, with unresolved D. The CDR3 is made up of 14 amino acids. The ends were cut back, 6 bases at V and 0 bases at J, with 8 bases in the middle. This CDR3 is CASSPWATNEKLFF. CDR3 DNA: TGTGCCAGCAGCCCCTGGGCAACTAATGAAAAACTGTTTTTT.

This clonotype came up a few times. The chain joins TRBV6-5 to TRBJ2-7; weak D call: TRBD1 (5 bases). CDR1 and CDR2 (germline): MNHEY, SVGAGI. The CDR3 spans 17 residues. Trimming stripped 4 bases from V and 2 bases from J, with 21 bases between. The CDR3 DNA reads TGTGCCAGCAGTTCCAGACAGTCGAATTGGGTAACCTACGAGCAGTACTTC. Its translation: CASSSRQSNWVTYEQYF.

This clonotype was seen many times. The chain carries TRBV29-1 and TRBJ2-3; D is unresolved. The V end lost 4 bases, the J end lost 1 base, and 12 bases lay between the germline ends. Germline loops: CDR1 SQVTM, CDR2 ANQGSEA. The CDR3 spans 14 residues. Written as DNA, the CDR3 is TGCAGCGTTGCTCTGCGATGGGGCACAGATACGCAGTATTTT. Its protein is CSVALRWGTDTQYF.

This clonotype was seen repeatedly, ten times or more. The chain has TRBV5-1 and TRBJ2-3; D may be TRBD2 (6 bases). This CDR3 is built from 16 residues. Germline CDR1 and CDR2: SGHRS and YFSETQ. V shed 3 bases and J shed 0 bases, with 14 bases lying between them. The CDR3 spells CASSSTLAGSTDTQYF. In DNA, the CDR3 is TGCGCCAGCAGCTCAACTTTGGCGGGGAGCACAGATACGCAGTATTTT.

At least ten counts were recorded for this clonotype. V and J are TRBV4-2 and TRBJ2-3; TRBD2 might be the D (5 bases). The CDR3 is 15 amino acids. CDR1 and CDR2 from the germline V gene are LGHNA and YNFKEQ. With 3 bases removed from V and 2 bases from J, the gap between germline ends came to 12 bases. CDR3 sequence: CASSHPADITDTQYF. The DNA for the CDR3 is TGTGCCAGCAGCCATCCAGCGGATATCACAGATACGCAGTATTTT.

This clonotype came up a few times. The CDR3 protein is CASSQDPGPGETQYF. The CDR3 nucleotides are TGTGCCAGCAGCCAAGACCCCGGGCCAGGAGAGACCCAGTACTTC. The V call is TRBV3-1, the J call TRBJ2-5; no clear D. Looked up from germline, CDR1 is LGHDT and CDR2 is YNNKEL (reference sequence). V lost 0 bases and J lost 4, with 12 bases in between. CDR3 size: 15 residues.

This chain connects TRBV5-1 to TRBJ2-1; D not certain. The CDR3 has 15 residues. Germline CDR1 is SGHRS and CDR2 is YFSETQ. The ends were cut back, 9 bases at V and 2 bases at J, with 18 bases in the middle. The CDR3 sequence: CANNRSETAYNEQFF. In DNA form, the CDR3 reads TGCGCCAACAACAGAAGCGAAACAGCCTACAATGAGCAGTTCTTC.

This clonotype was seen a single time. The J gene is TRBJ2-1, the V gene TRBV15, with a possible D match to TRBD1 (6 bases). The CDR3 runs 16 residues. CDR1 LNHNV and CDR2 YYDKDF come from the germline V gene (reference sequence). The V and J ends lost 0 bases and 3 bases respectively, with 12 bases between them. CDR3 amino acids: CATSRDRGSIYNEQFF. CDR3 in DNA: TGTGCCACCAGCAGAGATAGGGGGAGTATCTACAATGAGCAGTTCTTC.

The J gene is TRBJ2-2, the V gene TRBV27; TRBD2 matches at 8 bases. The CDR3 runs 15 residues. Germline V gene sequence: CDR1 MNHEY, CDR2 SMNVEV (reference sequence). The trim removed 5 bases at V and 6 bases at J, leaving 8 bases unmatched. The CDR3 spells CASSQQRELAGELFF. CDR3 in DNA: TGTGCCAGCAGTCAGCAGCGGGAGCTCGCCGGGGAGCTGTTTTTT.

This clonotype was counted between two and nine times. The rearrangement links TRBV6-4 to TRBJ2-3; no clear D. The CDR3 contains 11 residues. Germline assignment: CDR1 MRHNA and CDR2 SNTAGT. The V end was cut by 0 bases, the J end by 5 bases, with 0 bases between. For the CDR3, the DNA is TGTGCCAGCAGTGACTCAGATACGCAGTATTTT. It translates to CASSDSDTQYF.

This clonotype was found many times. The rearrangement links TRBV11-3 to TRBJ2-2; D remains unclear. This CDR3 contains 20 residues. Germline loops: CDR1 SGHNT, CDR2 YENEEA. Between the trimmed V and J ends, which lost 1 base and 2 bases, there was a span of 23 bases. CDR3 amino acids: CASSLVVMIRWGTNTGELFF. The CDR3 region has the DNA TGTGCCAGCAGCTTAGTGGTCATGATTCGGTGGGGTACCAACACCGGGGAGCTGTTTTTT.

This clonotype occurred many times. The genes are TRBV20-1 and TRBJ2-7; possible D gene TRBD2, 7 bases. This CDR3 spans 11 amino acids. Per the germline V gene, CDR1 is DFQATT and CDR2 is SNEGSKA (reference sequence). Trimming left V 6 bases short and J 5 bases short, with 11 bases between. The DNA of the CDR3 is TGCAGTGCCGGGGGGCCCGACGAGCAGTACTTC. Translating gives CSAGGPDEQYF.

This clonotype occurred many times. The chain carries TRBV10-3 and TRBJ2-7; 7 nucleotides align to TRBD2. J lost 6 bases, V lost 0 bases, and 5 bases had no gene match. Per germline, CDR1 ENHRY and CDR2 SYGVKD. The CDR3 is 14 amino acids. The DNA for the CDR3 is TGTGCCATCAGTGAGTCGGGGCGGGAGTTCGAGCAGTACTTC. This sequence encodes CAISESGREFEQYF.

This clonotype came up a few times. This sequence joins TRBV11-1 and TRBJ2-6; weak D call: TRBD2 (7 bases). V was pared by 0 bases and J by 0 bases, with 12 bases between. In germline, CDR1 is SGHAT, CDR2 FQDESV (reference sequence). The CDR3 covers 18 residues. The CDR3 DNA follows: TGTGCCAGCAGCTTAGCGGCGGGGGCTTTCTCTGGGGCCAACGTCCTGACTTTC. It specifies CASSLAAGAFSGANVLTF.

This clonotype was seen many times. This CDR3 is CASTDPGLGSNEQFF. In DNA, the CDR3 is TGTGCCAGCACCGACCCGGGACTAGGCAGCAATGAGCAGTTCTTC. This chain joins TRBV27 and TRBJ2-1; 8 bases are a match to TRBD2. The CDR3 runs to 15 residues. Germline lookup yields CDR1 MNHEY and CDR2 SMNVEV (reference sequence). V was pared by 7 bases and J by 6 bases, with 11 bases of the junction left unmatched.

This clonotype was recorded many times. This chain uses TRBV28 with TRBJ2-6, with D unresolved. This CDR3 comprises 17 residues. V was clipped by 3 bases and J by 0 bases, with 12 bases between them. CDR1 is MDHEN, CDR2 SYDVKM, per germline. The CDR3 sequence is CASSLAGSLSGANVLTF. CDR3 DNA sequence: TGTGCCAGCAGTTTGGCAGGTAGCCTCTCTGGGGCCAACGTCCTGACTTTC.

This clonotype was seen more than once but under ten times. The chain recombines TRBV9 with TRBJ2-7; tentative D call: TRBD1 (6 bases). The CDR3 spans 15 residues. Deletions cut 4 bases from V and 6 bases from J, with 20 bases between. Germline CDR1 and CDR2: SGDLS and YYNGEE. The CDR3 bases are TGTGCCAGCAGCCCTATACAGGGTGTGGCGGGCGAGCAGTACTTC. It yields the protein CASSPIQGVAGEQYF.

This clonotype appeared a few times. V is TRBV10-3 and J is TRBJ1-2, with TRBD1 matching 7 bases. CDR3 size: 11 residues. Losses at the gene ends were 10 bases for V and 13 bases for J; bases not matched to a gene: 12. Germline loops: CDR1 ENHRY, CDR2 SYGVKD. The CDR3 protein is CATWDSPFVTF. The CDR3 nucleotides read TGTGCCACATGGGACAGCCCGTTTGTCACCTTC.

The chain is built from TRBV5-6 and TRBJ2-6; perhaps TRBD2 as D (5 bases). Trimming removed 4 bases from V and 4 bases from J, with 15 bases in between. The CDR3 sequence is 16 residues long. The V gene's germline CDR1 is SGHDT and CDR2 YYEEEE. CDR3 nucleotide sequence: TGTGCCAGCAGCCTCAACCAGAGGGTAGGGGCCAACGTCCTGACTTTC. Translated: CASSLNQRVGANVLTF.

Only a few counts were recorded for this clonotype. The chain employs TRBV28 and TRBJ2-3, with 7 bases that match TRBD1. Germline V gene sequence: CDR1 MDHEN, CDR2 SYDVKM. The CDR3 covers 16 residues. J was trimmed by 0 bases and V by 5 bases; bases with no gene match: 8. Written as DNA, the CDR3 is TGTGCCAGCAGTCCCAATCCGGGACAGAGCACAGATACGCAGTATTTT. Protein: CASSPNPGQSTDTQYF.

This clonotype was seen a handful of times. V and J are TRBV6-1 and TRBJ2-2; 13 bases line up with TRBD2. The J segment lost 5 bases and the V segment lost 7 bases, leaving 10 bases of the junction unmatched. Germline V gene sequence: CDR1 MNHNS, CDR2 SASEGT. This CDR3 comprises 17 residues. DNA of the CDR3: TGTGCCAGCATGGAGGGACTAGCGGGAAGTCAAACCGGGGAGCTGTTTTTT. Its translation is CASMEGLAGSQTGELFF.

The gene calls are TRBV6-2 or TRBV6-3 and TRBJ1-6, with a possible D match to TRBD1 (6 bases). The CDR3 runs to 14 residues. The V gene lost 2 bases and the J gene lost 6 bases, with 8 bases spanning the gap. Germline lookup yields CDR1 MNHEY and CDR2 SVGEGT. This CDR3 reads CASSYRTVNSPLHF. The CDR3 bases are TGTGCCAGCAGTTACCGGACAGTTAATTCACCCCTCCACTTT.

A few counts support this clonotype. Being one base from a much bigger clone, this may be a read error. This chain uses TRBV20-1 with TRBJ2-1; D possibly matches TRBD1 or TRBD2 (5 bases each). The CDR3 is 16 amino acids. Germline V CDR1 and CDR2: DFQATT, SNEGSKA (reference sequence). This CDR3 reads CCARGRASSSYNEQFF. The CDR3 nucleotides read TGCTGTGCTCGGGGACGGGCTTCCAGCTCCTACAATGAGCAGTTCTTC.

The chain combines TRBV7-2 with TRBJ2-1, with 10 bases aligning to TRBD2. Losses at the gene ends were 7 bases for V and 7 bases for J; bases not matched to a gene: 10. The CDR3 runs 15 residues. Germline values: CDR1 SGHTA, CDR2 FQGNSA. The CDR3 is CASTETSGRANEQFF. Written as DNA, the CDR3 is TGTGCCAGCACCGAAACCAGCGGGAGGGCTAATGAGCAGTTCTTC. The full variable domain, rest sourced from reference TRBV7-2 and TRBJ2-1, is GAGVSQSPSNKVTEKGKDVELRCDPISGHTALYWYRQSLGQGLEFLIYFQGNSAPDKSGLPSDRFSAERTGGSVSTLTIQRTQQEDSAVYLCASTETSGRANEQFFGPGTRLTVL.

This clonotype appeared many times. The chain combines TRBV20-1 with TRBJ2-6; the D gene could be TRBD1 or TRBD2 (5 bases each). Germline CDR1 reads DFQATT; CDR2 reads SNEGSKA (reference sequence). The CDR3 length is 17 residues. The CDR3 region is CTARAPGRGPGANVLTF. The DNA of the CDR3 is TGCACCGCTAGGGCGCCGGGACGGGGCCCTGGGGCCAACGTCCTGACTTTC.